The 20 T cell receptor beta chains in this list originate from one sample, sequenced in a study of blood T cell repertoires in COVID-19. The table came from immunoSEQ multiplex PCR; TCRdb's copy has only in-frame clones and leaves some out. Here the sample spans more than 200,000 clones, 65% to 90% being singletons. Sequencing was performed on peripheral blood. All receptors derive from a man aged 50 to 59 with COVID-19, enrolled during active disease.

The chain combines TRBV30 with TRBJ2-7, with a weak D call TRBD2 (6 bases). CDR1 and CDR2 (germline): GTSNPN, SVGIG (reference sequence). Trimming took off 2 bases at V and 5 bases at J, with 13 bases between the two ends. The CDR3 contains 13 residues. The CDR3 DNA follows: TGTGCCTGGAGTCGGGGGAGGAACAACGAGCAGTACTTC. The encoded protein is CAWSRGRNNEQYF.

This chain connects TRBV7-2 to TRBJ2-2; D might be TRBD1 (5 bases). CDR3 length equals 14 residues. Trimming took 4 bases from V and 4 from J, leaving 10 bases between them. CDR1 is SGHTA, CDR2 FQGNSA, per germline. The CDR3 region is CASSSSGITGELFF. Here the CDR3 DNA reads TGTGCCAGCAGCTCATCAGGGATCACCGGGGAGCTGTTTTTT.

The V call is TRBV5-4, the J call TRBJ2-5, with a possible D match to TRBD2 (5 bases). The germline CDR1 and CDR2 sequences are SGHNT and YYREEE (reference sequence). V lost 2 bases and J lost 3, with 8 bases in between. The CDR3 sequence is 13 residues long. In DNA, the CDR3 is TGTGCCAGCAGCTTTCGGGGAGAAGAGACCCAGTACTTC. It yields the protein CASSFRGEETQYF. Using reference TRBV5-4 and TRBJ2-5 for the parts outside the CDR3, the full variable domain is ETGVTQSPTHLIKTRGQQVTLRCSSQSGHNTVSWYQQALGQGPQFIFQYYREEENGRGNFPPRFSGLQFPNYSSELNVNALELDDSALYLCASSFRGEETQYFGPGTRLLVL.

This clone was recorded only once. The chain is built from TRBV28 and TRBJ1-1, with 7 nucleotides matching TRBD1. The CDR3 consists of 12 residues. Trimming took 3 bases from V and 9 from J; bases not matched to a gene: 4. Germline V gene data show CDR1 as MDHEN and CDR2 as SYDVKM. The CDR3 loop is CASSFGQAKAFF. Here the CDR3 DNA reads TGTGCCAGCAGTTTCGGACAGGCTAAAGCTTTCTTT.

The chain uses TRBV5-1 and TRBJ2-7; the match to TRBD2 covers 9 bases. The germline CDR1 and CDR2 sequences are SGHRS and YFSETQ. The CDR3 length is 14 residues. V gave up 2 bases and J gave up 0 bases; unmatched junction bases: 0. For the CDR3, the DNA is TGCGCCAGCAGCTTTAGCGGGAGCTCCTACGAGCAGTACTTC. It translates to CASSFSGSSYEQYF.

The CDR3 is CASSQYSTVDTGELFF. The CDR3 DNA reads TGTGCCAGCAGCCAGTATTCGACAGTTGACACCGGGGAGCTGTTTTTT. V is TRBV7-9 and J is TRBJ2-2, with D possibly matching TRBD1 (5 bases). Looked up from germline, CDR1 is SEHNR and CDR2 is FQNEAQ (reference sequence). The V gene lost 5 bases and the J gene lost 3 bases, with 16 bases spanning the gap. There are 16 residues in the CDR3.

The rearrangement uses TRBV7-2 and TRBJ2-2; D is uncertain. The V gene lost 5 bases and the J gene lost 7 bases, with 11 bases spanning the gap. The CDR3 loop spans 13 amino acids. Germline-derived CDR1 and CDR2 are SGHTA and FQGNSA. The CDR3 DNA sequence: TGTGCCAGCAGCCTTACTACCGGCGGGGAGCTGTTTTTT. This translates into CASSLTTGGELFF.

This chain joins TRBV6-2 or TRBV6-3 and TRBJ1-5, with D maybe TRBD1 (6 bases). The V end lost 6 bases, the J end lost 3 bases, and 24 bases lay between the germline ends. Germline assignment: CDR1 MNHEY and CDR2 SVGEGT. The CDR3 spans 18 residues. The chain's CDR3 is CASSPREGTYGPNQPQHF. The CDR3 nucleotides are TGTGCCAGCAGCCCACGGGAGGGGACATATGGGCCCAATCAGCCCCAGCATTTT.

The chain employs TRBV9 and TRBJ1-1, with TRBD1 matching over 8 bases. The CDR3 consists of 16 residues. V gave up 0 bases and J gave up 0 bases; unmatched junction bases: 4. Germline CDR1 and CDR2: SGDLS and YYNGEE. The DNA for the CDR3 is TGTGCCAGCAGCGTAGGGACAGGGACGATGAACACTGAAGCTTTCTTT. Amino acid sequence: CASSVGTGTMNTEAFF. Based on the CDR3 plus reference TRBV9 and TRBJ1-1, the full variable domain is DSGVTQTPKHLITATGQRVTLRCSPRSGDLSVYWYQQSLDQGLQFLIQYYNGEERAKGNILERFSAQQFPDLHSELNLSSLELGDSALYFCASSVGTGTMNTEAFFGQGTRLTVV.

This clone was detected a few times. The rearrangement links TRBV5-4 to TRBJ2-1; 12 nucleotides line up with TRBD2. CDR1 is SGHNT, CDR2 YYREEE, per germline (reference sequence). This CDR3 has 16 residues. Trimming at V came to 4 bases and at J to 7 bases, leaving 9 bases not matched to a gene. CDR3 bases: TGTGCCAGCAGCCCCACCGGGACTAGCGGGCGGAATGAGCAGTTCTTC. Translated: CASSPTGTSGRNEQFF.

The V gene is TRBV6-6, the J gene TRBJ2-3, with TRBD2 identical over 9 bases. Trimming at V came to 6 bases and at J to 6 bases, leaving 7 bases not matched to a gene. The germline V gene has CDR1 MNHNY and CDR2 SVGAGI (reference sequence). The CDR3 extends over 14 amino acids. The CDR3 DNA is TGTGCCAGCAGCGGCGGGGGGGCCTTGGATACGCAGTATTTT. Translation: CASSGGGALDTQYF.

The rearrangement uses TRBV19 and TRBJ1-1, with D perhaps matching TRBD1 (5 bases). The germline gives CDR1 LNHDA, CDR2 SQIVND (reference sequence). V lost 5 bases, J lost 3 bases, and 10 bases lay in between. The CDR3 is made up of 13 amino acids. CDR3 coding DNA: TGTGCCAGTAGTTCGCAGGGATACACTGAAGCTTTCTTT. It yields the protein CASSSQGYTEAFF.

The CDR3 reads CATSRDYRGGEKLFF. The CDR3 DNA reads TGTGCCACCAGCAGAGATTATAGGGGCGGAGAAAAACTGTTTTTT. The rearrangement uses TRBV15 and TRBJ1-4; the D gene is possibly TRBD1 (5 bases). Germline assignment: CDR1 LNHNV and CDR2 YYDKDF (reference sequence). CDR3 size: 15 residues. Trimming cost V 0 bases and J 8 bases, with 13 bases left between them.

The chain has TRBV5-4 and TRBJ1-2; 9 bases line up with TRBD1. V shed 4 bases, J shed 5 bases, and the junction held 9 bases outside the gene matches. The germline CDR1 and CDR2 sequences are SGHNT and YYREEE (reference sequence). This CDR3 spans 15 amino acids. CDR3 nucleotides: TGTGCCAGCAGCCCTGGAGGACAGGGGCCGTATGGCTACACCTTC. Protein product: CASSPGGQGPYGYTF.

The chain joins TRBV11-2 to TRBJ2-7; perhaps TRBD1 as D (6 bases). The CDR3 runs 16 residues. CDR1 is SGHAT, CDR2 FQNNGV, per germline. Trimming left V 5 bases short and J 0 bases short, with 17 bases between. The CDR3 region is CASSHLVGTTSYEQYF. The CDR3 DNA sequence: TGTGCCAGCAGCCACCTGGTGGGGACAACCTCCTACGAGCAGTACTTC.

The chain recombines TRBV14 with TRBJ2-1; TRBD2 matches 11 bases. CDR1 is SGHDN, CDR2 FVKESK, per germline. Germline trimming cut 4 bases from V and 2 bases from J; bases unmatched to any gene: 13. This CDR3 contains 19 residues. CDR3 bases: TGTGCCAGCAGCCCCGGGTTAGCGGGAGGGCACGGTCCCTACAATGAGCAGTTCTTC. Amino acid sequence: CASSPGLAGGHGPYNEQFF.

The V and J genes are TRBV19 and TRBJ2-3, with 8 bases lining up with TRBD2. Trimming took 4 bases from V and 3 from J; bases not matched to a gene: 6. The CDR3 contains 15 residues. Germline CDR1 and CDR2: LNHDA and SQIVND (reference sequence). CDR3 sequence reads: CASSTSGGYTDTQYF. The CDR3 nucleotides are TGTGCCAGTAGTACCTCGGGGGGGTATACAGATACGCAGTATTTT.

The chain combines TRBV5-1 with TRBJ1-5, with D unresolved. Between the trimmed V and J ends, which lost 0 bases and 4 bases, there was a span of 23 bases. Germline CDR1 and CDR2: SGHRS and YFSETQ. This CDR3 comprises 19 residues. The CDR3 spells CASSLVFSSEENKNQPQHF. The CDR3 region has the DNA TGCGCCAGCAGCTTGGTTTTCTCCTCGGAGGAAAACAAGAATCAGCCCCAGCATTTT.

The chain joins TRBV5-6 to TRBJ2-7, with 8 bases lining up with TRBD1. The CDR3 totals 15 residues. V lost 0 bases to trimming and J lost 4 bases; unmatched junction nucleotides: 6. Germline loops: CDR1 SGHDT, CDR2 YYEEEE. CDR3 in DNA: TGTGCCAGCAGCTTGGACCGGACAGGGTTTTACGAGCAGTACTTC. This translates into CASSLDRTGFYEQYF.

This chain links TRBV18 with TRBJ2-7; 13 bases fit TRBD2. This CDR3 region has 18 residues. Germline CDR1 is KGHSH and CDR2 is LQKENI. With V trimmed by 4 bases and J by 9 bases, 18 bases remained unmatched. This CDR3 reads CASSLEDPGLAGSTRQYF. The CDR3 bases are TGTGCCAGCTCACTAGAGGATCCGGGACTAGCGGGATCCACGAGGCAGTACTTC.